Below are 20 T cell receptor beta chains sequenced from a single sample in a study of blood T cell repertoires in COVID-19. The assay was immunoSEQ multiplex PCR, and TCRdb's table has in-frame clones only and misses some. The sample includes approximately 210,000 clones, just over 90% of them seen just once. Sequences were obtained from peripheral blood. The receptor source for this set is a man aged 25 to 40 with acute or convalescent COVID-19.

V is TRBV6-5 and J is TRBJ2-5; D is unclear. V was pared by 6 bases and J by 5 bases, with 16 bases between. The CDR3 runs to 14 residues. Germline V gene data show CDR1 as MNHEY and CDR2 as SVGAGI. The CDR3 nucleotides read TGTGCCAGCAGGAGGTCATTGCGACGGGAGACCCAGTACTTC. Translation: CASRRSLRRETQYF.

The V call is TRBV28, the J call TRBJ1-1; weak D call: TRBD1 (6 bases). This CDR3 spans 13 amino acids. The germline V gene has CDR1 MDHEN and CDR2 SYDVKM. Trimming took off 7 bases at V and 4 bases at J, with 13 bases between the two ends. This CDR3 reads CASIRGGGTEAFF. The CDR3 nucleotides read TGTGCCAGCATAAGGGGGGGCGGCACTGAAGCTTTCTTT.

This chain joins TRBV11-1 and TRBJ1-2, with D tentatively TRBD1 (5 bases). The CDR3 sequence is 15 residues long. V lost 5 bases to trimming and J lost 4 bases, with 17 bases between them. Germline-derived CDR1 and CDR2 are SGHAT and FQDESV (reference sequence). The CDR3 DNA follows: TGTGCCAGCAGCGGGCAGGGTGCCGGACCCTATGGCTACACCTTC. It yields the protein CASSGQGAGPYGYTF.

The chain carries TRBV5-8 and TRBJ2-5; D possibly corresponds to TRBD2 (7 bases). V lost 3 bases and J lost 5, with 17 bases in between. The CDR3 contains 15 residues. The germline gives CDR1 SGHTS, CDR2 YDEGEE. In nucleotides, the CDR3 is TGTGCCAGCAGCTGGGAGGGCAGGGGTAAGGAGACCCAGTACTTC. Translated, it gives CASSWEGRGKETQYF.

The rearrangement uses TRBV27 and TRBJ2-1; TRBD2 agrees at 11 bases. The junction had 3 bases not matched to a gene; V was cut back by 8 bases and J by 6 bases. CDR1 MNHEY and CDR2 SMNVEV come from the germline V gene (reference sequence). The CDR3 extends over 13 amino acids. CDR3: CASRLAGGNEQFF. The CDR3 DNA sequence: TGTGCCAGCCGGCTAGCGGGAGGCAATGAGCAGTTCTTC.

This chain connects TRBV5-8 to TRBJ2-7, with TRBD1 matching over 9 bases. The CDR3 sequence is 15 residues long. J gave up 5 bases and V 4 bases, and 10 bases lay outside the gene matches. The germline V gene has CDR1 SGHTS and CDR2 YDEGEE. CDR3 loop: CASSTLTGGSDEQYF. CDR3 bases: TGTGCCAGCAGCACCCTAACAGGGGGCTCTGACGAGCAGTACTTC.

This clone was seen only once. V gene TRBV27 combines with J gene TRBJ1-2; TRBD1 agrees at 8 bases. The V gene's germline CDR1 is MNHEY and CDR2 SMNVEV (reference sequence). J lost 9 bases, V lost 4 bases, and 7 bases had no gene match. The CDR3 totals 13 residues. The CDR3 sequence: CASSSNPGGSYTF. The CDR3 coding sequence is TGTGCCAGCAGTTCAAACCCAGGGGGCAGCTACACCTTC.

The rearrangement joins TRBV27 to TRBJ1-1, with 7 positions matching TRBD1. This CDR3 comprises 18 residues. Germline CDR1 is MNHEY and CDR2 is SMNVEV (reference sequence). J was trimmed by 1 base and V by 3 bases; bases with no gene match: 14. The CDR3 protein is CASSFPAPGQSTNTEAFF. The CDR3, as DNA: TGTGCCAGCAGTTTTCCGGCGCCGGGACAGAGCACGAACACTGAAGCTTTCTTT.

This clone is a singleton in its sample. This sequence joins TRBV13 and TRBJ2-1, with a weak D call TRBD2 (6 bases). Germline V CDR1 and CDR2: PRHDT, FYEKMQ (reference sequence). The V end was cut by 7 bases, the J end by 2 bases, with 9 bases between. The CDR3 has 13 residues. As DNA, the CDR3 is TGTGCCAGCACCCCGGGGGCCTACAATGAGCAGTTCTTC. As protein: CASTPGAYNEQFF. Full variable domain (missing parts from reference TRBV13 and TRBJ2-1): AAGVIQSPRHLIKEKRETATLKCYPIPRHDTVYWYQQGPGQDPQFLISFYEKMQSDKGSIPDRFSAQQFSDYHSELNMSSLELGDSALYFCASTPGAYNEQFFGPGTRLTVL.

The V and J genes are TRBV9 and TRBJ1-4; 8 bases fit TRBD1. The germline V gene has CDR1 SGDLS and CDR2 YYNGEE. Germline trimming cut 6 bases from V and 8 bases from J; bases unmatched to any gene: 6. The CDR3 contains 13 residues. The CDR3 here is CASNPQGGEKLFF. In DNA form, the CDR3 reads TGTGCCAGCAACCCACAGGGGGGGGAAAAACTGTTTTTT.

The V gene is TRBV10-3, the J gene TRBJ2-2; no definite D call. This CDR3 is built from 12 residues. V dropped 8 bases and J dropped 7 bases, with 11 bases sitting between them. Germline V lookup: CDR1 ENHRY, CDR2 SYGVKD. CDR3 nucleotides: TGTGCCATCTCGACGGGTGACGGGGAGCTGTTTTTT. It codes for CAISTGDGELFF.

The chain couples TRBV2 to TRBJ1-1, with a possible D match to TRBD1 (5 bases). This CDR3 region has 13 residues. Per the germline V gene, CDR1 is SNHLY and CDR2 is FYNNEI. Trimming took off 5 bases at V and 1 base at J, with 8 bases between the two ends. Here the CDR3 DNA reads TGTGCCAGCAGTTCTCAGGGGAACACTGAAGCTTTCTTT. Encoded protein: CASSSQGNTEAFF.

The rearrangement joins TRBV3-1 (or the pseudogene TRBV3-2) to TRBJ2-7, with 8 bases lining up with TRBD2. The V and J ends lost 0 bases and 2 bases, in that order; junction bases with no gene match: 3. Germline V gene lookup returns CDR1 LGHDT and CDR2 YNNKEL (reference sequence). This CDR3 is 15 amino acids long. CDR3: CASSQERGATYEQYF. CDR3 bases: TGTGCCAGCAGCCAAGAGCGGGGGGCAACCTACGAGCAGTACTTC.

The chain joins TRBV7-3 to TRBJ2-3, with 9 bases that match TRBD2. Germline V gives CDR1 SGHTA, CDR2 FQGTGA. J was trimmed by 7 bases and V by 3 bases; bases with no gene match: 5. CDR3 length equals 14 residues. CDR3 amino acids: CASSFGGGAYTQYF. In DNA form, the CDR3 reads TGTGCCAGCAGCTTTGGCGGGGGGGCTTATACGCAGTATTTT.

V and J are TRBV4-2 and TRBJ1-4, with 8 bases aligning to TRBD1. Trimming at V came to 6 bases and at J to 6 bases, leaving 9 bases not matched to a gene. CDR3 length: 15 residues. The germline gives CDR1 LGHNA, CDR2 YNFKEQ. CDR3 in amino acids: CASSHQGAHDEKLFF. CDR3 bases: TGTGCCAGCAGTCACCAGGGGGCGCACGATGAAAAACTGTTTTTT.

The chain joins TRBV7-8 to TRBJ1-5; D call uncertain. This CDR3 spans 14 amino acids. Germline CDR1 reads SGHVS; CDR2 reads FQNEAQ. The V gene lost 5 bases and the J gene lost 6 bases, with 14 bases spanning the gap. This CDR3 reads CASSPDSYRQPQHF. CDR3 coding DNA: TGTGCCAGCAGCCCGGACTCCTACCGTCAGCCCCAGCATTTT.

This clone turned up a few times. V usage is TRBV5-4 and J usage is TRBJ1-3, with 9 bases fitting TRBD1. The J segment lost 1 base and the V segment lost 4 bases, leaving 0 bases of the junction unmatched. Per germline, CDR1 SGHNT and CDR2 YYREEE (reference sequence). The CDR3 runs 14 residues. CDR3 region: CASSGQGSGNTIYF. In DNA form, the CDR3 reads TGTGCCAGCAGCGGACAGGGGTCTGGAAACACCATATATTTT.

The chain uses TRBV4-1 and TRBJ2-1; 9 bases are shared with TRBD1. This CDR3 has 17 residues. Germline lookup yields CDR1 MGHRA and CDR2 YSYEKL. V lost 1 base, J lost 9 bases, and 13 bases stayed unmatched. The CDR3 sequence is CASSQVSGTGITVEQFF. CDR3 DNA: TGCGCCAGCAGCCAAGTCTCCGGGACAGGGATAACCGTTGAGCAGTTCTTC.

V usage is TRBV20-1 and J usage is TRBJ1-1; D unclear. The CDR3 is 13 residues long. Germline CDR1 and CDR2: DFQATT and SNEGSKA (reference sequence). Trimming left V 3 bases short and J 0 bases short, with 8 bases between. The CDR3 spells CSASAIMNTEAFF. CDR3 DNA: TGCAGTGCTAGTGCAATCATGAACACTGAAGCTTTCTTT.

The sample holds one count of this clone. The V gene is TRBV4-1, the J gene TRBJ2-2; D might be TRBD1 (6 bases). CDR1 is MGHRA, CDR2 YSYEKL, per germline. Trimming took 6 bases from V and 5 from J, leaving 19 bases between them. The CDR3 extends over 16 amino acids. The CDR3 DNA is TGCGCCAGCAGACAATACGGGACACAGAGGACCGGGGAGCTGTTTTTT. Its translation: CASRQYGTQRTGELFF.